This T cell receptor (beta chain) was captured in a study of shared clonotypes between healthy human individuals. Study outcomes and limitations: Non-shared clonotypes showed lower generation probabilities than clonotypes common to all four donors. Four donors had 5% to 6% of their naive CD4 clonotypes in common.

Data came from immunoSEQ multiplex PCR; TCRdb stores just in-frame clones and leaves some out. The sample carries some 2.3 million clones, just over 90% recorded once. A note on this clone: As yet, its antigen is unknown.

Trimming stripped 7 bases from V and 2 bases from J, with 9 bases between. CDR3 size: 12 residues. The germline gives CDR1 WNHNN, CDR2 SYGVQD (reference sequence). Caucasian adults living in Nashville, Tennessee, provided all samples. The material sequenced was naive CD4+ T cells from PBMCs. Sample subset: CD45RA+ positively selected. The chain uses TRBV10-1 and TRBJ2-7; D gene ambiguous. The TCR comes from a man younger than 30 in good health. Some clones in this sample may be carry-over from other donors' samples. As DNA, the CDR3 is TGCGCCAGCAAGCCACGGACCTACGAGCAGTACTTC. As protein: CASKPRTYEQYF.